This T cell receptor beta chain was sequenced for a study of metastatic and nonmetastatic thyroid tumors. Whole-study context: Malignant and benign thyroid patients had repertoires compared in peripheral blood and tumor or nodule tissue.

From the PCR reads, TCRdb re-called clones with MiXCR. The data show 25,000 to 35,000 clones, with roughly 30% seen just once and approximately 30% held by the top ten. There are a few counts of this clone. Its antigen is as yet unknown. V shed 3 bases and J 0 bases; nucleotides not matched to a gene: 3. This CDR3 spans 16 amino acids. Germline CDR1 KGHDR, CDR2 SFDVKD. Study-wide findings and caveats: Benign nodules reportedly had significantly lower TCR beta diversity than malignant thyroid tumors in blood and tumor.

All patients reached thyroid surgery having received no treatment beforehand. The sequence was collected from a female donor with papillary thyroid cancer or a benign thyroid nodule (not recorded which). Some clones in this sample may be carry-over from other donors' samples. Sequenced sample: blood. This chain joins TRBV24-1 and TRBJ2-2, with 7 bases lining up with TRBD1. The CDR3 region is CATSDPGTANTGELFF. The CDR3 DNA is TGTGCCACCAGTGATCCTGGGACAGCGAACACCGGGGAGCTGTTTTTT.